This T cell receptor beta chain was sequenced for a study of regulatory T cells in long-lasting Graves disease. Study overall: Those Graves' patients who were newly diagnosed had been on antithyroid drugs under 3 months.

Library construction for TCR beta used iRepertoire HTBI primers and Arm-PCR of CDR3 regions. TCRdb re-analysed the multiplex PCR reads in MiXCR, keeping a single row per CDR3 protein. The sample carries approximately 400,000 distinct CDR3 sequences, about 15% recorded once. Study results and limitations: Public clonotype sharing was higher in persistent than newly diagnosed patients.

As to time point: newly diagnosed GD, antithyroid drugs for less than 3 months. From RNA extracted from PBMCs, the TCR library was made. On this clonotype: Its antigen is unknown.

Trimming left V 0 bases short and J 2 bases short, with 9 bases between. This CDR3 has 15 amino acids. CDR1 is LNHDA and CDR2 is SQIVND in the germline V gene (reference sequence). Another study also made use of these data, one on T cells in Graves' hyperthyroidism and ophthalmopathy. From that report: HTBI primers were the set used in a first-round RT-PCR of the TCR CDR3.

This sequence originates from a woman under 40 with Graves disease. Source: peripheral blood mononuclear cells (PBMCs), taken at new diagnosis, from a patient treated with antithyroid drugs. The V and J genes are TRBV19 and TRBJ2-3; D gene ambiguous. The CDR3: CASSIEAGSTDTQYF. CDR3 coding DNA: TGTGCCAGTAGTATAGAGGCCGGTTCCACAGATACGCAGTATTTT. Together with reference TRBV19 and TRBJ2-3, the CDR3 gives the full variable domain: DGGITQSPKYLFRKEGQNVTLSCEQNLNHDAMYWYRQDPGQGLRLIYYSQIVNDFQKGDIAEGYSVSREKKESFPLTVTSAQKNPTAFYLCASSIEAGSTDTQYFGPGTRLTVL.